One and the same sample provided the 26 T cell receptor beta chains below, sequenced in a study of regulatory T cells in long-lasting Graves disease. In building TCR beta libraries, iRepertoire HTBI primers were used together with Arm-PCR of CDR3 regions. TCRdb recomputed calls from the multiplex PCR reads with MiXCR, one row per CDR3 protein. The data hold about 520,000 distinct CDR3 sequences, with approximately 12% observed a single time. Noted time point: newly diagnosed GD, antithyroid drugs for less than 3 months. Extracted PBMC RNA gave rise to the TCR library. This sample was also put to use in a study of T cells in Graves' hyperthyroidism and ophthalmopathy.

The sequenced sample was peripheral blood mononuclear cells (PBMCs), obtained at new diagnosis, from a patient treated with antithyroid drugs. All receptors come from a woman aged 30 to 39 with Graves disease.

On this clonotype itself: Possible read error: a much larger clone is one base away. The chain employs TRBV6-9 and TRBJ1-5; possibly TRBD1 for D (5 bases). The CDR3 runs 15 residues. Germline CDR1 reads MNHGY; CDR2 reads SVAAGI. CDR3 sequence reads: CAGSYSGQANQPQHF. The CDR3 DNA is TGTGCCGGCAGTTACTCAGGGCAGGCTAATCAGCCCCAGCATTTT.

This clonotype has a count of ten or more. This chain uses TRBV10-3 with TRBJ1-6, with D maybe TRBD1 (5 bases). The CDR3 is 14 amino acids. Trimming pared 5 bases from V and 13 bases from J, leaving 18 bases between. Germline loops: CDR1 ENHRY, CDR2 SYGVKD. The CDR3 DNA reads as TGTGCCATCAGTCCCGGGACTGCCAAGGGGCCCCTCCACTTT. Translation gives CAISPGTAKGPLHF.

Only a few counts were recorded for this clonotype. The chain joins TRBV6-5 to TRBJ1-2, with TRBD1 identical over 10 bases. This CDR3 has 14 amino acids. With 4 bases clipped from V and 7 bases from J, the junction kept 6 bases outside the gene matches. Looked up from germline, CDR1 is MNHEY and CDR2 is SVGAGI. The CDR3 loop reads CASSFDRGRGGYTF. CDR3 coding DNA: TGTGCCAGCAGTTTCGACAGGGGGCGAGGTGGCTACACCTTC.

At least ten counts were recorded for this clonotype. The chain combines TRBV5-1 with TRBJ2-7, with D possibly matching TRBD1 (5 bases). CDR1 and CDR2 from the germline V gene are SGHRS and YFSETQ. This CDR3 spans 15 amino acids. V lost 0 bases to trimming and J lost 0 bases, with 10 bases between them. The CDR3 DNA is TGCGCCAGCAGCTTGGGACCAGACAGCTCCTACGAGCAGTACTTC. Its translation: CASSLGPDSSYEQYF.

This clonotype was seen repeatedly, ten times or more. The V gene is TRBV19, the J gene TRBJ2-7; D remains unclear. CDR3 length: 13 residues. Germline V gene sequence: CDR1 LNHDA, CDR2 SQIVND (reference sequence). Trimming removed 4 bases at V and 10 bases at J, with 17 bases between. DNA of the CDR3: TGTGCCAGTAGTACTGTCGATACGAGTCCTCAGTACTTC. This sequence encodes CASSTVDTSPQYF.

This clonotype was counted at least ten times. J is TRBJ1-1 and V is TRBV9, with D hard to call. The V end lost 0 bases, the J end lost 6 bases, and 12 bases lay between the germline ends. CDR3 length: 14 amino acids. Germline CDR1 is SGDLS and CDR2 is YYNGEE. The CDR3 DNA sequence: TGTGCCAGCAGCGTAGCGGAGGGTTTGGCTGAAGCTTTCTTT. It encodes CASSVAEGLAEAFF.

Ten or more counts support this clonotype. This chain connects TRBV27 to TRBJ2-7; TRBD2 agrees at 12 bases. In germline, CDR1 is MNHEY, CDR2 SMNVEV (reference sequence). The CDR3 has 15 amino acids. Trimming cost V 3 bases and J 5 bases; bases outside gene matches: 5. The CDR3 region has the DNA TGTGCCAGCAGTTTCTCTAGCGGGAGGGCCGACGAGCAGTACTTC. Translation: CASSFSSGRADEQYF.

This clonotype occurred many times. The V call is TRBV24-1, the J call TRBJ2-2; no clear D. Germline CDR1 reads KGHDR; CDR2 reads SFDVKD. Trimming took 4 bases from V and 6 from J, leaving 14 bases between them. The length of the CDR3 is 15 residues. DNA of the CDR3: TGTGCCACCAGTGAATCAGGAACTTTGGCCGGGGAGCTGTTTTTT. Amino acids: CATSESGTLAGELFF.

This clonotype was counted only a few times. The rearrangement uses TRBV15 and TRBJ1-3, with a tentative D call TRBD1 (5 bases). Per germline, CDR1 LNHNV and CDR2 YYDKDF (reference sequence). V shed 3 bases and J shed 2 bases, with 17 bases lying between them. The CDR3 covers 17 residues. CDR3 residues: CATSSRFNGGPGNTIYF. Here the CDR3 DNA reads TGTGCCACCAGCAGCCGCTTTAATGGGGGACCTGGAAACACCATATATTTT.

A note on this clonotype: One base away lies a much larger clone, so this may be a sequencing read error. This rearrangement joins TRBV12-3 or TRBV12-4 to TRBJ2-5, with D perhaps matching TRBD2 (5 bases). This CDR3 is built from 14 residues. DNA for the CDR3: TGTGCCAGCAGTTTATTAGGGAGACAAGAGACCCAGTGCTTC. The encoded protein is CASSLLGRQETQCF.

The chain uses TRBV30 and TRBJ2-3, with 8 nucleotides matching TRBD2. The J call is uncertain, as TRBJ2-1 better fits the DNA end. This CDR3 comprises 16 residues. Germline assignment: CDR1 GTSNPN and CDR2 SVGIG (reference sequence). The CDR3 DNA sequence: TGTGCCTGGACCCTGGGGGACCTAGCGGGCGTACTTGCGCAGTTCTTC. Its translation: CAWTLGDLAGVLAQFF.

This clonotype was seen ten or more times. CDR3 in DNA: TGTGCCAGCAGCCCCCTCGCGGGAGGGCCGGGGAATGAGCAGTTCTTC. Encoded protein: CASSPLAGGPGNEQFF. The rearrangement uses TRBV9 and TRBJ2-1; 9 bases are a match to TRBD2. The germline V gene has CDR1 SGDLS and CDR2 YYNGEE. Unmatched junction bases numbered 12, after V lost 4 bases and J lost 7 bases. The CDR3 is made up of 16 amino acids.

Remarks on this clonotype: A much bigger clone sits one base away, suggesting this may be a read error. The chain combines TRBV19 with TRBJ2-1; 8 positions match TRBD2. V lost 8 bases, J lost 10 bases, and 13 bases stayed unmatched. The CDR3 runs 14 residues. Looked up from germline, CDR1 is LNHDA and CDR2 is SQIVND (reference sequence). DNA for the CDR3: TGTGCCAGTTCGGAGCGGGAGTTCACCTACGAGCAGTTCTTC. Translation gives CASSEREFTYEQFF.

This clonotype was seen repeatedly, ten times or more. The J gene is TRBJ1-1, the V gene TRBV12-3 or TRBV12-4; D gene ambiguous. The CDR3 runs 15 residues. Trimming left V 6 bases short and J 4 bases short, with 18 bases between. Here the CDR3 reads CASRNSARRSTEAFF. The CDR3 DNA sequence: TGTGCCAGCAGGAACTCCGCACGGAGGAGCACTGAAGCTTTCTTT.

The rearrangement joins TRBV20-1 to TRBJ2-1; D is uncertain. The V gene's germline CDR1 is DFQATT and CDR2 SNEGSKA (reference sequence). The germline V and J ends were trimmed by 5 bases and 3 bases, with 5 bases remaining between them. The CDR3 has 11 amino acids. The CDR3 nucleotides read TGCAGTGCTCACCACTACAATGAGCAGTTCTTC. Its protein is CSAHHYNEQFF.

In this sample, this clonotype turned up many times. The chain recombines TRBV2 with TRBJ2-7; 9 bases line up with TRBD1. CDR3 length: 16 amino acids. Losses at the gene ends were 10 bases for V and 4 bases for J; bases not matched to a gene: 17. The germline CDR1 and CDR2 sequences are SNHLY and FYNNEI. The CDR3 DNA follows: TGTGCCACTTTACAAATACTCAACAGGGGGCTATACGAGCAGTACTTC. Amino acid sequence: CATLQILNRGLYEQYF.

This clonotype was recorded at least ten times. This chain links TRBV2 with TRBJ2-1; possibly TRBD1 for D (6 bases). V was trimmed by 7 bases and J by 15 bases, leaving 22 bases between them. The germline CDR1 and CDR2 sequences are SNHLY and FYNNEI. This CDR3 contains 13 residues. DNA of the CDR3: TGTGCCAGCACCGGATGGGGGCGTACAGCGGCGTTCTTC. It is translated as CASTGWGRTAAFF.

In its sample, this clonotype was seen many times. The V and J genes are TRBV11-2 and TRBJ2-3; D may be TRBD2 (6 bases). The CDR3 extends over 14 amino acids. Germline V gene sequence: CDR1 SGHAT, CDR2 FQNNGV. Trimming took 6 bases from V and 6 from J, leaving 16 bases between them. The CDR3 coding sequence is TGTGCCAGCAGTTCCCCACGGGGGAGGGATACGCAGTATTTT. This translates into CASSSPRGRDTQYF.

This clonotype was observed many times. This chain links TRBV29-1 with TRBJ1-2, with D tentatively TRBD1 (6 bases). This CDR3 has 11 residues. The V end lost 8 bases, the J end lost 5 bases, and 12 bases lay between the germline ends. Germline-derived CDR1 and CDR2 are SQVTM and ANQGSEA. The CDR3 loop is CSFDRRYGYTF. The CDR3 bases are TGCAGCTTCGACAGGAGATATGGCTACACCTTC.

There are a few counts of this clonotype. The chain couples TRBV20-1 to TRBJ2-3; D is ambiguous. The CDR3 length is 14 residues. Per germline, CDR1 DFQATT and CDR2 SNEGSKA (reference sequence). V lost 8 bases and J lost 5, with 20 bases in between. CDR3 loop: CSQVAPGYGDTQYF. CDR3 nucleotide sequence: TGCAGTCAAGTCGCGCCGGGTTACGGAGATACGCAGTATTTT.

This chain uses TRBV5-4 with TRBJ1-2; no clear D. The CDR3 is made up of 13 amino acids. Germline V gene lookup returns CDR1 SGHNT and CDR2 YYREEE (reference sequence). Trimming cost V 0 bases and J 8 bases, with 11 bases left between them. CDR3 coding DNA: TGTGCCAGCAGCTTGGACAGTATGGGAGGCTACACCTTC. Protein sequence: CASSLDSMGGYTF. Combining the CDR3 with reference TRBV5-4 and TRBJ1-2 gives the whole variable domain ETGVTQSPTHLIKTRGQQVTLRCSSQSGHNTVSWYQQALGQGPQFIFQYYREEENGRGNFPPRFSGLQFPNYSSELNVNALELDDSALYLCASSLDSMGGYTFGSGTRLTVV.

This clonotype was picked up many times. V usage is TRBV2 and J usage is TRBJ2-5; D remains unclear. The length of the CDR3 is 11 residues. V lost 6 bases to trimming and J lost 5 bases, with 7 bases between them. The germline gives CDR1 SNHLY, CDR2 FYNNEI. DNA of the CDR3: TGTGCCAGCAGCCCTCGCGAGACCCAGTACTTC. Encoded protein: CASSPRETQYF. Filled out from reference TRBV2 and TRBJ2-5, the complete variable domain reads EPEVTQTPSHQVTQMGQEVILRCVPISNHLYFYWYRQILGQKVEFLVSFYNNEISEKSEIFDDQFSVERPDGSNFTLKIRSTKLEDSAMYFCASSPRETQYFGPGTRLLVL.

In regard to this clonotype: A far more abundant clone sits one base away, making this likely a read error. The rearrangement uses TRBV12-3 or TRBV12-4 and TRBJ2-1, with 7 bases that match TRBD1. V lost 6 bases to trimming and J lost 10 bases; unmatched junction nucleotides: 15. The CDR3 has 15 residues. The CDR3 protein is CASRTLDRATHEQFF. The CDR3 DNA sequence: TGTGCCAGCAGGACCCTCGACAGGGCAACCCACGAGCAGTTCTTC.

This clonotype was seen repeatedly, ten times or more. V usage is TRBV9 and J usage is TRBJ1-5; 8 bases line up with TRBD1. Germline CDR1 is SGDLS and CDR2 is YYNGEE. V lost 4 bases, J lost 1 base, and 4 bases stayed unmatched. The CDR3 length is 15 residues. In DNA, the CDR3 is TGTGCCAGCAGCAGACAGGGGCTAAGCAATCAGCCCCAGCATTTT. Residues: CASSRQGLSNQPQHF.

The V call is TRBV3-1, the J call TRBJ2-7, with 7 bases that match TRBD1. Germline V gives CDR1 LGHDT, CDR2 YNNKEL (reference sequence). With V trimmed by 2 bases and J by 6 bases, 7 bases remained unmatched. This CDR3 contains 14 residues. The CDR3 spells CASSQPERGREQYF. CDR3 DNA sequence: TGTGCCAGCAGCCAACCAGAAAGGGGGCGCGAGCAGTACTTC.

This clonotype was seen a handful of times. The chain carries TRBV3-1 and TRBJ2-5; D is tentatively TRBD1 or TRBD2 (5 bases each). Germline CDR1 is LGHDT and CDR2 is YNNKEL (reference sequence). The CDR3 loop spans 15 amino acids. V lost 0 bases to trimming and J lost 5 bases, with 13 bases between them. CDR3 in amino acids: CASSQDPGKGETQYF. CDR3 coding DNA: TGTGCCAGCAGCCAAGACCCCGGGAAGGGGGAGACCCAGTACTTC.